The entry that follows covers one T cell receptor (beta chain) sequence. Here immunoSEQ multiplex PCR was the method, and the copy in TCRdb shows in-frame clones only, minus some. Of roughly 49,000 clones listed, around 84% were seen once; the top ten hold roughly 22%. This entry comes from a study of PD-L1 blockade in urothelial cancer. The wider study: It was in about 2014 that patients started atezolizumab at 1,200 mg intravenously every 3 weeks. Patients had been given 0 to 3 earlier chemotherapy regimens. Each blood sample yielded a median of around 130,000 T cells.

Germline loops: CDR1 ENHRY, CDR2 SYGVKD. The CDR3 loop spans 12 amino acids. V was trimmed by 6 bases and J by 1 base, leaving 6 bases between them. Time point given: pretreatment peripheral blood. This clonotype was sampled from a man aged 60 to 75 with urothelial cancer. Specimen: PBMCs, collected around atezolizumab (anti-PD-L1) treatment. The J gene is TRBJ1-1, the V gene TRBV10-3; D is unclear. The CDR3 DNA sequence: TGTGCCATCAGGGGAGGGAACACTGAAGCTTTCTTT. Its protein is CAIRGGNTEAFF.